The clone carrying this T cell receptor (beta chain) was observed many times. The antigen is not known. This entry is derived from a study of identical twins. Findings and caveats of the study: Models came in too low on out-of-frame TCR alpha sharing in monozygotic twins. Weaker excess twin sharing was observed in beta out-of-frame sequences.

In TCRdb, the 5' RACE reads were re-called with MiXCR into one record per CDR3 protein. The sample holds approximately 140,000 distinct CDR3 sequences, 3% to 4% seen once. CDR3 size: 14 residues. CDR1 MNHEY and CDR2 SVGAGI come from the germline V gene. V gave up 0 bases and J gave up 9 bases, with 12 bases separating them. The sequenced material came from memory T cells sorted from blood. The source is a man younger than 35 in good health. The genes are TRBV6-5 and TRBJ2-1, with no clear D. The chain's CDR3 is CASSYSQASTEQFF. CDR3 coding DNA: TGTGCCAGCAGTTACTCGCAAGCCAGCACTGAGCAGTTCTTC.